This TCR beta chain was identified in a study of blood T cell repertoires in COVID-19. Using immunoSEQ multiplex PCR, the repertoire was profiled, and TCRdb retains in-frame clones only, with some absent. The sample has about 130,000 clones, 84% seen once; the top ten hold more than 10%. Germline V lookup: CDR1 LGHNA, CDR2 YNFKEQ. The CDR3 is made up of 18 amino acids. The junction had 12 bases not matched to a gene; V was cut back by 3 bases and J by 4 bases. The source material was peripheral blood. The receptor comes from a human donor in a cohort sampled during active COVID-19. The rearrangement uses TRBV4-2 and TRBJ2-5, with 12 bases aligning to TRBD2. CDR3 sequence: CASSQETSGGRPGETQYF. CDR3 nucleotides: TGTGCCAGCAGCCAGGAGACTAGCGGGGGCCGCCCCGGAGAGACCCAGTACTTC.